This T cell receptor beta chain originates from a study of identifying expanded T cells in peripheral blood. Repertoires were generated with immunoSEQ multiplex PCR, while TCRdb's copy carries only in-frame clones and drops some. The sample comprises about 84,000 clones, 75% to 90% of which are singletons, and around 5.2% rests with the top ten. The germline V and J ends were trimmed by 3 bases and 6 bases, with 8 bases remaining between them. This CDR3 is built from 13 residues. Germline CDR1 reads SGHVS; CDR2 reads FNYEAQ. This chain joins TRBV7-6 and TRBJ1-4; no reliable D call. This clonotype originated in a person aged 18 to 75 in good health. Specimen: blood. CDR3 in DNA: TGTGCCAGCAGCTTTAGGGTTGATGAAAAACTGTTTTTT. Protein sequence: CASSFRVDEKLFF.